The entry below describes one T cell receptor (beta chain). TCRdb keeps only in-frame clones here, not all; method: immunoSEQ multiplex PCR. The table has more than 85,000 clones, around nine tenths seen once. This sample is part of a study of blood T cell repertoires in COVID-19. This CDR3 region has 15 residues. V shed 1 base and J shed 7 bases, with 14 bases lying between them. Germline assignment: CDR1 MGHDK and CDR2 SYGVNS. This chain joins TRBV25-1 and TRBJ2-1; maybe TRBD2 (6 bases). The sample comprised peripheral blood. The TCR was taken from a woman older than 75 with acute or convalescent COVID-19. The CDR3 nucleotides read TGTGCCAGCAGTGAATTGACGGGAGTAAGGAATGAGCAGTTCTTC. It yields the protein CASSELTGVRNEQFF. Looking up the rest from reference TRBV25-1 and TRBJ2-1 gives the full variable domain: EADIYQTPRYLVIGTGKKITLECSQTMGHDKMYWYQQDPGMELHLIHYSYGVNSTEKGDLSSESTVSRIRTEHFPLTLESARPSHTSQYLCASSELTGVRNEQFFGPGTRLTVL.